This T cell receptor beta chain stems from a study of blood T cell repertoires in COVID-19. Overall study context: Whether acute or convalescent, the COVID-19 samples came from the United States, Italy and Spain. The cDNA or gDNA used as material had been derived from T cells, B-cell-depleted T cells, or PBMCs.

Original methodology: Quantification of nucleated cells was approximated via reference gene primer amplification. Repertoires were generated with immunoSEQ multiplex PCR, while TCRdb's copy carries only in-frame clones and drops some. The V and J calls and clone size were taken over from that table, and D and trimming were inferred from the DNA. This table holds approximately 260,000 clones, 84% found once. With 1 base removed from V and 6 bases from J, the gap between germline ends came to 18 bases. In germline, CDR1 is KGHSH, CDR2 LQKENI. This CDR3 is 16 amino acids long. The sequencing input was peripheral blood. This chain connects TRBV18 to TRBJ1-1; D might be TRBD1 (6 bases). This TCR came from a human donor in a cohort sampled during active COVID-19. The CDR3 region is CASSPQLQGGGSEAFF. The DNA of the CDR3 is TGTGCCAGCTCACCACAATTACAGGGCGGTGGTTCTGAAGCTTTCTTT.